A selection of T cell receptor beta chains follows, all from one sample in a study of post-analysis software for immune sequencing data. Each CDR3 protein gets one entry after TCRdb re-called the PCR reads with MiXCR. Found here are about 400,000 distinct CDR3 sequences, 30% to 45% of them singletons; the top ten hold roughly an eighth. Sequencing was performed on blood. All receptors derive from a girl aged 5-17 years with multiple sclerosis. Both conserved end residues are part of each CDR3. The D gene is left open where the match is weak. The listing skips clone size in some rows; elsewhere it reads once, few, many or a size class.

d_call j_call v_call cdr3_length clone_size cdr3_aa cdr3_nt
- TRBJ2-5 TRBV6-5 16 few CASSYSYTQLQETQYF TGTGCCAGCAGTTACTCGTATACGCAGTTACAAGAGACCCAGTACTTC
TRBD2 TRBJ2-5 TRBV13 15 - CASSLGGGRPETQYF TGTGCCAGCAGCTTAGGCGGCGGGAGACCCGAGACCCAGTACTTC
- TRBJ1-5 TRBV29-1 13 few CSVQDTSNQPQHF TGCAGCGTCCAGGACACTAGCAATCAGCCCCAGCATTTT
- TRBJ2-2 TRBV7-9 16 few CASRRSGGANTGELFF TGTGCCAGCAGACGCAGTGGGGGAGCGAACACCGGGGAGCTGTTTTTT
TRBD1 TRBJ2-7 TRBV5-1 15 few CASSFGQGAPYEQYF TGCGCCAGCAGCTTTGGGCAGGGGGCCCCCTACGAGCAGTACTTC
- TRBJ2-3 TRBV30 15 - CAWSPLEGGWGTQYF TGTGCCTGGAGTCCCCTCGAGGGGGGCTGGGGTACGCAGTATTTT
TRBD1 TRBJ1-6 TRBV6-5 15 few CASSRTGEQGSPLHF TGTGCCAGCAGTAGGACAGGAGAACAAGGTTCACCCCTCCACTTT
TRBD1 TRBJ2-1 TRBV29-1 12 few CSGQGAYNEQFF TGCAGCGGGCAGGGGGCCTACAATGAGCAGTTCTTC
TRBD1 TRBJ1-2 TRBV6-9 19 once CASNLVSLLTQGAIYGYTF TGTGCCAGCAACTTAGTCTCATTACTAACCCAGGGGGCTATCTATGGCTACACCTTC
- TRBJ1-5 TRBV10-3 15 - CATQPRRGGGQPQHF TGTGCCACTCAACCCCGGAGAGGGGGTGGTCAGCCCCAGCATTTT
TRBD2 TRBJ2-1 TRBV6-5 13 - CASSFLRGGEQFF TGTGCCAGCAGTTTCCTACGGGGGGGGGAGCAGTTCTTC
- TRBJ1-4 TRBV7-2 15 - CASSSQGSGNEKLFF TGTGCCAGCAGCTCGCAGGGGAGTGGTAATGAAAAACTGTTTTTT
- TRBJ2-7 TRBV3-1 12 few CASSHQGVEQYF TGTGCCAGCAGCCACCAGGGAGTCGAGCAGTACTTC
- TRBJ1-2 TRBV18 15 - CASSPPQTVNYGYTF TGTGCCAGCTCACCACCTCAGACAGTTAACTATGGCTACACCTTC
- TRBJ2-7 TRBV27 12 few CASIPQNYEQYF TGTGCCAGCATCCCACAGAACTACGAGCAGTACTTC
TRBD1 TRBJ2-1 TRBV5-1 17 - CASSVFPGQGVEGEQFF TGCGCCAGCAGCGTCTTCCCGGGACAGGGTGTTGAGGGTGAGCAGTTCTTC
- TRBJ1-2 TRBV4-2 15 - CASSQETDRIYGYTF TGTGCCAGCAGCCAAGAGACCGACAGAATCTATGGCTACACCTTC
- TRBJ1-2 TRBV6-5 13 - CASSPQGNRGYTF TGTGCCAGCAGCCCACAGGGTAATCGGGGCTACACCTTC
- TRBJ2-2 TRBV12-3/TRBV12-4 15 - CASSLGPSDTGELFF TGTGCCAGCAGTTTAGGGCCTAGCGACACCGGGGAGCTGTTTTTT
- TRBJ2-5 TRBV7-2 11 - CASSNVGTQYF TGTGCCAGCAGCAACGTAGGAACCCAGTACTTC
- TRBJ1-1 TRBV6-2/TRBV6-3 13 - CASSSAEGTEAFF TGTGCCAGCAGTTCCGCGGAGGGCACTGAAGCTTTCTTT
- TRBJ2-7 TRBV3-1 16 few CASSPLEDGLGYEQYF TGTGCCAGCAGCCCCCTTGAGGACGGGCTGGGGTACGAGCAGTACTTC
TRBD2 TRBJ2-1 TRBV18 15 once CASSPPGGGAHEQFF TGTGCCAGCTCACCACCTGGCGGGGGGGCCCATGAGCAGTTCTTC
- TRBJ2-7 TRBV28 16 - CASSLMAGQLSYEQYF TGTGCCAGCAGTTTAATGGCGGGACAGCTGTCCTACGAGCAGTACTTC
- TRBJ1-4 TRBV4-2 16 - CASSQDPGTANEKLFF TGTGCCAGCAGCCAAGATCCCGGGACCGCCAATGAAAAGCTGTTTTTT